This T cell receptor (beta chain) originates from a study of beta chain features in type 1 diabetes. About the study: There was similarity between patients and healthy donors in age, gender and cell yields. Examination of sorted cells across all samples involved more than 100,000,000 cells.

Expressed TCRB transcripts got sequenced, as all isolated RNA was reverse transcribed. TCRdb's table, derived via immunoSEQ multiplex PCR, lists solely in-frame clones and lacks some. The sample consists of under 850,000 clones, around 15% of them appearing once. This clone turned up a few times. The antigen remains undetermined. Every single donor gave one heparinised blood draw, and these averaged roughly 120 mL. General study findings and limits: In type 1 diabetes patients, VDJ junctions had fewer insertions; deletions at these junctions were more frequent. Significant though moderate, a shortening of TCRB CDR3s appeared in all four CD4+ subsets of Type 1 diabetes patients.

V was trimmed by 5 bases and J by 3 bases, leaving 17 bases between them. This CDR3 is built from 15 residues. Germline loops: CDR1 LNHDA, CDR2 SQIVND (reference sequence). This rearrangement joins TRBV19 to TRBJ2-7; D is undetermined. This sequence was found in a man in his late teens or twenties with type 1 diabetes. The specimen was naive CD4+ T cells from blood. This chain's CDR3 is CASSFNSGRHYEQYF. The DNA of the CDR3 is TGTGCCAGTAGTTTCAACAGTGGCCGACACTACGAGCAGTACTTC.